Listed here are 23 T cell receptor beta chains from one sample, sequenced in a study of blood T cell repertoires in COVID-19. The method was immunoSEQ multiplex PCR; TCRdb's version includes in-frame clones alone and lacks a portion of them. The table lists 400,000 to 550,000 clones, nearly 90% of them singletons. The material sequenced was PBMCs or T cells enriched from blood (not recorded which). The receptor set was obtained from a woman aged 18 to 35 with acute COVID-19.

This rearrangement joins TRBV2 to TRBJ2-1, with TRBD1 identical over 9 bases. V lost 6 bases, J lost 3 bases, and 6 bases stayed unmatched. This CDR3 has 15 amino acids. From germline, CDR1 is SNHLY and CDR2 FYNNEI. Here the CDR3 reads CASRGDRAGYNEQFF. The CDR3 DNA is TGTGCCAGCAGAGGGGACAGGGCCGGCTACAATGAGCAGTTCTTC.

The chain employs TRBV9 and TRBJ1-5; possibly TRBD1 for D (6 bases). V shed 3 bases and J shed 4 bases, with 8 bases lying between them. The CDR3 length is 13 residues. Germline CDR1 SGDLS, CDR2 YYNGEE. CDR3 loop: CASSGGTNQPQHF. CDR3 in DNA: TGTGCCAGCAGCGGGGGGACAAATCAGCCCCAGCATTTT.

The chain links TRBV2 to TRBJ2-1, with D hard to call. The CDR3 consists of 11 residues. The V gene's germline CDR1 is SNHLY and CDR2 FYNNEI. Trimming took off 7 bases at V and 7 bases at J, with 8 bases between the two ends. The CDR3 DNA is TGTGCCAGCATGGTAGTAAATGAGCAGTTCTTC. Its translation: CASMVVNEQFF.

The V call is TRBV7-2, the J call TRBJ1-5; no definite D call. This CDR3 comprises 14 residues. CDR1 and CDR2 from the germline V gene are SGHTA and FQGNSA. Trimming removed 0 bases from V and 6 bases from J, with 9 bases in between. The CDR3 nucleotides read TGTGCCAGCAGCTTAGCCGGTCGTACTCAGCCCCAGCATTTT. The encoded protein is CASSLAGRTQPQHF.

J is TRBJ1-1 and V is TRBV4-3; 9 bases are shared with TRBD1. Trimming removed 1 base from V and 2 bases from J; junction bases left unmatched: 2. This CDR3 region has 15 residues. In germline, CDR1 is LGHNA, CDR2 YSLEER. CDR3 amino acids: CASSQGTGGNTEAFF. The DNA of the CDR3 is TGCGCCAGCAGCCAAGGTACAGGGGGCAACACTGAAGCTTTCTTT.

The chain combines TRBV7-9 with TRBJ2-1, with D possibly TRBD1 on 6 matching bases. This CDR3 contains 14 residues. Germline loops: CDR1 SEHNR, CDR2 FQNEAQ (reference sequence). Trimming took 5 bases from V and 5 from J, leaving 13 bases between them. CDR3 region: CASSRTGNHNEQFF. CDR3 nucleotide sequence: TGTGCCAGCAGCCGAACAGGGAACCACAATGAGCAGTTCTTC.

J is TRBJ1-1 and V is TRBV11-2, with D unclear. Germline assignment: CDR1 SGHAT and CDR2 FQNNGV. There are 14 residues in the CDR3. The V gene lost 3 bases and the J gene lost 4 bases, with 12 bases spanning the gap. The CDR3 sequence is CASSFAGSSTEAFF. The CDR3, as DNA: TGTGCCAGCAGCTTTGCGGGGTCGAGCACTGAAGCTTTCTTT.

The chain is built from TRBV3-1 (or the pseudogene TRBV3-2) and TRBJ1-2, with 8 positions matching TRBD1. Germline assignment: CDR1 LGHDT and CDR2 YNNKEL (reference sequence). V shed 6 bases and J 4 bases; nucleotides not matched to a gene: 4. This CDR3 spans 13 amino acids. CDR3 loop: CASSPDRVYGYTF. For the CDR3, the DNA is TGTGCCAGCAGTCCGGACAGGGTCTATGGCTACACCTTC.

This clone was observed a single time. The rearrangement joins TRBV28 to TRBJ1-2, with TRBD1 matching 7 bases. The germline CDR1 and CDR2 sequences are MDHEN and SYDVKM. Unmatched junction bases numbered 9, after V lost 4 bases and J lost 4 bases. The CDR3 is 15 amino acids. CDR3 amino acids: CASSYPGRDSYGYTF. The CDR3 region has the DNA TGTGCCAGCAGTTACCCAGGTCGGGACAGCTATGGCTACACCTTC.

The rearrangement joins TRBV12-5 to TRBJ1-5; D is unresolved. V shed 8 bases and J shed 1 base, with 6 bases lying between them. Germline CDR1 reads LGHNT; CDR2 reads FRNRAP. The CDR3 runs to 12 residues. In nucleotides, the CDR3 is TGTGCTAGTAGTCGGAGCAATCAGCCCCAGCATTTT. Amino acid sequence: CASSRSNQPQHF.

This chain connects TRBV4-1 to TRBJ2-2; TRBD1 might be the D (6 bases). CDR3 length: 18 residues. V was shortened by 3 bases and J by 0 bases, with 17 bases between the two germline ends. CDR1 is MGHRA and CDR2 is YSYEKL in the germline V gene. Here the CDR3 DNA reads TGCGCCAGCAGCCATCTACCAACAGGGACCGCGAACACCGGGGAGCTGTTTTTT. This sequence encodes CASSHLPTGTANTGELFF.

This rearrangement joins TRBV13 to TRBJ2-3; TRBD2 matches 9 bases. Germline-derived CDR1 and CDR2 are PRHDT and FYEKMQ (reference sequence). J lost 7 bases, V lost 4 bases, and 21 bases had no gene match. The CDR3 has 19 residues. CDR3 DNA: TGTGCCAGCAGCTCCACAACGCTCCAAGCGGGAGGCCCCATCTATACGCAGTATTTT. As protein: CASSSTTLQAGGPIYTQYF.

Here the CDR3 DNA reads TGCGCCAGCAGACCCGAGGCAAGCAGAGGCTACACCTTC. Protein product: CASRPEASRGYTF. The chain couples TRBV10-2 to TRBJ1-2; D not certain. Trimming removed 6 bases from V and 8 bases from J, with 16 bases in between. Germline CDR1 is WSHSY and CDR2 is SAAADI. The CDR3 length is 13 residues.

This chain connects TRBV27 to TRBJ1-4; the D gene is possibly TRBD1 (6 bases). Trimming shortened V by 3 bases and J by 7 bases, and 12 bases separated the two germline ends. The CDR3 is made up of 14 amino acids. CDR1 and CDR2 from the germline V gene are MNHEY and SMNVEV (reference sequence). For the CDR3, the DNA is TGTGCCAGCAGTTTGGGCAACAGGGCTGAAAAACTGTTTTTT. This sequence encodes CASSLGNRAEKLFF.

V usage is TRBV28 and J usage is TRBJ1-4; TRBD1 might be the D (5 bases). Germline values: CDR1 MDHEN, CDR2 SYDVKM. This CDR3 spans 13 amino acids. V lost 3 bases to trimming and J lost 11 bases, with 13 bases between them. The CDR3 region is CASSFQGGLKLFF. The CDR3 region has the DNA TGTGCCAGCAGTTTCCAGGGAGGGTTGAAACTGTTTTTT.

The CDR3 DNA sequence: TGTGCCAGCAGCAAACTAGCGGGAAACTTTTTAGGCTACGAGCAGTACTTC. As protein: CASSKLAGNFLGYEQYF. The gene calls are TRBV28 and TRBJ2-7; 10 bases fit TRBD2. V shed 6 bases, J shed 3 bases, and the junction held 14 bases outside the gene matches. Germline V gene data show CDR1 as MDHEN and CDR2 as SYDVKM. The CDR3 has 17 amino acids.

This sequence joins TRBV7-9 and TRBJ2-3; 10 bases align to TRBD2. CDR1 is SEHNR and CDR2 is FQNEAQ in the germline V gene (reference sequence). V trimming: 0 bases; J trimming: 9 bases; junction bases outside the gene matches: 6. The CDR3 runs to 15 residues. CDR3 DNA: TGTGCCAGCAGCTTAGCGTACCTAGCGGGGGTGACGCAGTATTTT. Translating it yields CASSLAYLAGVTQYF.

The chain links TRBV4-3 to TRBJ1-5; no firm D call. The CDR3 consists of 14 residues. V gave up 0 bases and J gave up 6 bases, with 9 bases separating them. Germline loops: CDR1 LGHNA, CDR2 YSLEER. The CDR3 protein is CASSQEFGFQPQHF. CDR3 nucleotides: TGCGCCAGCAGCCAAGAGTTCGGGTTTCAGCCCCAGCATTTT.

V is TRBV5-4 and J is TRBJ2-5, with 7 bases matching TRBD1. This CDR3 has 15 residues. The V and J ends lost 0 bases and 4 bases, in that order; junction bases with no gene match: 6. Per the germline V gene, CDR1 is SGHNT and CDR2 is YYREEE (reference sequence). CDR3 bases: TGTGCCAGCAGCTTGGAGAAAGGGGGCATAGAGACCCAGTACTTC. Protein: CASSLEKGGIETQYF.

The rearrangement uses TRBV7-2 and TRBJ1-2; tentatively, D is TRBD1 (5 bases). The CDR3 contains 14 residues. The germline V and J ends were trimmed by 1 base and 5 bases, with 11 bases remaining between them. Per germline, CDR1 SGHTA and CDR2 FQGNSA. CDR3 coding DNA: TGTGCCAGCAGCTTAGTTGGGGCGCCTTATGGCTACACCTTC. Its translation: CASSLVGAPYGYTF.

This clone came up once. CDR3 region: CASSLDNSPLHF. The CDR3 coding sequence is TGTGCCAGCAGTTTAGATAATTCACCCCTCCACTTT. The chain has TRBV6-5 and TRBJ1-6; D call uncertain. Germline V CDR1 and CDR2: MNHEY, SVGAGI. The CDR3 consists of 12 residues. Trimming pared 4 bases from V and 5 bases from J, leaving 3 bases between.

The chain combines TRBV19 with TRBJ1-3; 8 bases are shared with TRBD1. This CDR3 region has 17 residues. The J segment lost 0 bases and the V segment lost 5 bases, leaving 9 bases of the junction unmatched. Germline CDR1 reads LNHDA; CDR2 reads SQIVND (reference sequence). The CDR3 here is CASSPRTGSSSGNTIYF. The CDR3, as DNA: TGTGCCAGTAGTCCCAGGACAGGGAGCTCCTCTGGAAACACCATATATTTT.

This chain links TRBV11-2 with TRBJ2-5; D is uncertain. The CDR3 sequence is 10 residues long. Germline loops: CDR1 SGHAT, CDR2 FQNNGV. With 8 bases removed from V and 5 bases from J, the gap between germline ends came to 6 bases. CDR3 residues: CASLGETQYF. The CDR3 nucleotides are TGTGCCAGCCTCGGGGAGACCCAGTACTTC.